These 4 T cell receptor beta chains share one sample of origin, sequenced in a study of blood T cells in healthy people across ages. A second PCR, run for roughly 7 to 11 cycles, used a sample-barcoded 5' primer plus a J-beta primer mix. In TCRdb, the 5' RACE reads were re-called with MiXCR into one record per CDR3 protein. The sample yields hundreds of thousands of distinct CDR3 sequences, roughly 21% seen once. The specimen sequenced was blood. All receptors come from a man aged 70-80 years in good health.

This chain connects TRBV3-1 to TRBJ2-7, with D possibly called TRBD1 or TRBD2 (5 bases each). This CDR3 has 13 amino acids. CDR1 and CDR2 (germline): LGHDT, YNNKEL (reference sequence). V was pared by 0 bases and J by 6 bases, with 9 bases between. This chain's CDR3 is CASSQDRGAEQYF. Written as DNA, the CDR3 is TGTGCCAGCAGCCAAGATCGAGGGGCCGAGCAGTACTTC.

There are a few counts of this clonotype. The rearrangement uses TRBV10-3 and TRBJ1-2, with 9 bases lining up with TRBD1. Germline assignment: CDR1 ENHRY and CDR2 SYGVKD. Unmatched junction bases numbered 9, after V lost 9 bases and J lost 7 bases. The CDR3 extends over 13 amino acids. DNA for the CDR3: TGTGCCATAAAAACCGGGACAGGGACTGGCTACACCTTC. This codes for CAIKTGTGTGYTF.

This chain links TRBV5-1 with TRBJ2-1; the match to TRBD2 covers 10 bases. The trim removed 1 base at V and 6 bases at J, leaving 7 bases unmatched. There are 16 residues in the CDR3. CDR1 is SGHRS, CDR2 YFSETQ, per germline. CDR3 sequence: CASSLSLAGVLNEQFF. CDR3 nucleotides: TGCGCCAGCAGCTTGTCCCTAGCGGGAGTGCTCAATGAGCAGTTCTTC. Drawing the rest from reference TRBV5-1 and TRBJ2-1, the complete variable domain is KAGVTQTPRYLIKTRGQQVTLSCSPISGHRSVSWYQQTPGQGLQFLFEYFSETQRNKGNFPGRFSGRQFSNSRSEMNVSTLELGDSALYLCASSLSLAGVLNEQFFGPGTRLTVL.

This clonotype was observed a handful of times. An end of the junction differs from the germline gene, which may be a read error. V and J are TRBV7-2 and TRBJ2-1; 10 bases are shared with TRBD2. The CDR3 is 14 amino acids. The germline gives CDR1 SGHTA, CDR2 FQGNSA. Here the CDR3 reads CASSSYSTSGIVYF. The CDR3 coding sequence is TGTGCCAGCAGCTCCTACTCCACTAGCGGGATCGTTTACTTC. Full variable domain (rest looked up from reference TRBV7-2 and TRBJ2-1): GAGVSQSPSNKVTEKGKDVELRCDPISGHTALYWYRQSLGQGLEFLIYFQGNSAPDKSGLPSDRFSAERTGGSVSTLTIQRTQQEDSAVYLCASSSYSTSGIVYFGPGTRLTVL.